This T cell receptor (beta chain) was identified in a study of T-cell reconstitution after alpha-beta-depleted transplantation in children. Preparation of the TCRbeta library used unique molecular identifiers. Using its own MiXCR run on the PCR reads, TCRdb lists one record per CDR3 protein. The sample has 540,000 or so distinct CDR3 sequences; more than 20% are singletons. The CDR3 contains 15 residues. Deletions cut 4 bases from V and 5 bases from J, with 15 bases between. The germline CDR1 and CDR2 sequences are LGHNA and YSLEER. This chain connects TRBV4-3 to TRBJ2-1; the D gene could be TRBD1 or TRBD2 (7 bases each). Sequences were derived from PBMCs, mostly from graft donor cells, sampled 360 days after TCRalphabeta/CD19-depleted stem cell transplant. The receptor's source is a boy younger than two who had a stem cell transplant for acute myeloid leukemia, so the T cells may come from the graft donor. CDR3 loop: CASSPQRDRNNEQFF. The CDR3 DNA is TGCGCCAGCAGCCCGCAGCGGGACAGAAACAATGAGCAGTTCTTC.